One and the same sample provided the 25 T cell receptor beta chains below, sequenced in a study of human T cells and chemical hapten exposure. TCRdb processed the RACE reads anew with MiXCR; each CDR3 protein has one entry. In the table there are 75,000 to 95,000 distinct CDR3 sequences, 12% of which are singletons. As to time point: patch test 1, 2 weeks after DPC sensitization. Treatment specified: therapeutic diphenylcyclopropenone sensitization with weekly scalp DPC. This material consisted of whole blood, taken in connection with sensitization to the hapten diphenylcyclopropenone (DPC). Receptors were obtained from a woman aged 55-69 years with alopecia areata. Some clones in this sample may be carry-over from other donors' samples.

The V gene is TRBV11-2, the J gene TRBJ2-3; D uncertain. V lost 3 bases to trimming and J lost 2 bases, with 12 bases between them. Per germline, CDR1 SGHAT and CDR2 FQNNGV. The CDR3 spans 15 residues. Here the CDR3 reads CASSLAGTATDTQYF. CDR3 nucleotide sequence: TGTGCCAGCAGCTTGGCTGGTACCGCCACAGATACGCAGTATTTT.

The sample holds many counts of this clonotype. This chain joins TRBV7-2 and TRBJ2-7; 7 positions match TRBD2. V lost 4 bases and J lost 2; bases outside the gene matches: 8. In germline, CDR1 is SGHTA, CDR2 FQGNSA. This CDR3 is 15 amino acids long. CDR3 residues: CASSYAGTTPYEQYF. The CDR3, as DNA: TGTGCCAGCAGCTACGCCGGGACTACGCCCTACGAGCAGTACTTC.

This clonotype came up a few times. This sequence joins TRBV10-3 and TRBJ2-1; no definite D call. CDR3 length: 13 residues. Trimming took off 2 bases at V and 4 bases at J, with 6 bases between the two ends. The germline V gene has CDR1 ENHRY and CDR2 SYGVKD. In DNA form, the CDR3 reads TGTGCCATCAGTGAGGGCCTGTACAATGAGCAGTTCTTC. This sequence encodes CAISEGLYNEQFF.

The chain links TRBV11-2 to TRBJ2-7; D remains unclear. The CDR3 is made up of 15 amino acids. Trimming cost V 1 base and J 7 bases, with 17 bases left between them. Germline V gene lookup returns CDR1 SGHAT and CDR2 FQNNGV. The CDR3 bases are TGTGCCAGCAGCTTAGTCGGCAGGTGGGCCCGAGAGCAGTACTTC. This translates into CASSLVGRWAREQYF. The full variable domain, its missing parts supplied by reference TRBV11-2 and TRBJ2-7, is EAGVAQSPRYKIIEKRQSVAFWCNPISGHATLYWYQQILGQGPKLLIQFQNNGVVDDSQLPKDRFSAERLKGVDSTLKIQPAKLEDSAVYLCASSLVGRWAREQYFGPGTRLTVT.

This clonotype was seen only a few times. The genes are TRBV7-6 and TRBJ2-5; D may match TRBD1 or TRBD2 (7 bases each). Germline values: CDR1 SGHVS, CDR2 FNYEAQ. Trimming shortened V by 5 bases and J by 0 bases, and 16 bases separated the two germline ends. CDR3 size: 16 residues. The chain's CDR3 is CASSGGVDRYQETQYF. CDR3 sequence (DNA): TGTGCCAGCAGCGGGGGGGTGGACAGGTACCAAGAGACCCAGTACTTC.

This clonotype was counted at least ten times. The chain combines TRBV18 with TRBJ1-1, with 7 bases matching TRBD1. The trim removed 3 bases at V and 0 bases at J, leaving 7 bases unmatched. The CDR3 contains 16 residues. Germline CDR1 reads KGHSH; CDR2 reads LQKENI. In nucleotides, the CDR3 is TGTGCCAGCTCACCTCAAACCGGGACAGTGAACACTGAAGCTTTCTTT. Its protein product is CASSPQTGTVNTEAFF.

J is TRBJ2-7 and V is TRBV7-9; no firm D call. The V end lost 5 bases, the J end lost 4 bases, and 18 bases lay between the germline ends. The CDR3 totals 15 residues. Per germline, CDR1 SEHNR and CDR2 FQNEAQ (reference sequence). CDR3 loop: CASSEVGSLAYEQYF. The CDR3 coding sequence is TGTGCCAGCAGCGAAGTAGGGTCCCTTGCATACGAGCAGTACTTC.

Many counts were recorded for this clonotype. The chain couples TRBV20-1 to TRBJ2-3; 15 bases map to TRBD2. The CDR3 has 17 amino acids. With 6 bases clipped from V and 0 bases from J, the junction kept 7 bases outside the gene matches. Germline CDR1 is DFQATT and CDR2 is SNEGSKA (reference sequence). Here the CDR3 DNA reads TGCAGTGCCGAGGGACTAGCGGGGGGCACTAGCACAGATACGCAGTATTTT. It yields the protein CSAEGLAGGTSTDTQYF.

Only a few counts were recorded for this clonotype. The J gene is TRBJ2-6, the V gene TRBV2, with D perhaps being TRBD1 or TRBD2 (5 bases each). Looked up from germline, CDR1 is SNHLY and CDR2 is FYNNEI. The CDR3 totals 17 residues. The V end lost 4 bases, the J end lost 0 bases, and 13 bases lay between the germline ends. This CDR3 is CASSGGLGLSGANVLTF. The CDR3 DNA follows: TGTGCCAGCAGTGGGGGCCTCGGACTCTCTGGGGCCAACGTCCTGACTTTC. The full variable domain, rest sourced from reference TRBV2 and TRBJ2-6, is EPEVTQTPSHQVTQMGQEVILRCVPISNHLYFYWYRQILGQKVEFLVSFYNNEISEKSEIFDDQFSVERPDGSNFTLKIRSTKLEDSAMYFCASSGGLGLSGANVLTFGAGSRLTVL.

This sequence joins TRBV28 and TRBJ1-2, with D hard to call. Between the trimmed V and J ends, which lost 1 base and 13 bases, there was a span of 16 bases. The CDR3 runs to 13 residues. Germline-derived CDR1 and CDR2 are MDHEN and SYDVKM. The CDR3 DNA follows: TGTGCCAGCAGTTTATACGGCGGAGCTAAGGTCACCTTC. Amino acid sequence: CASSLYGGAKVTF.

This clonotype was detected ten times or more. This chain links TRBV3-1 with TRBJ2-5; D remains unclear. The CDR3 runs 14 residues. Germline V gene lookup returns CDR1 LGHDT and CDR2 YNNKEL (reference sequence). Between the trimmed V and J ends, which lost 0 bases and 5 bases, there was a span of 10 bases. CDR3 bases: TGTGCCAGCAGCCAAGATTCCTCCCTGGAGACCCAGTACTTC. Translated, it gives CASSQDSSLETQYF.

The V gene is TRBV3-1, the J gene TRBJ2-1; no reliable D call. From germline, CDR1 is LGHDT and CDR2 YNNKEL (reference sequence). This CDR3 is 15 amino acids long. V was pared by 1 base and J by 0 bases, with 7 bases between. The CDR3 is CASSQVLGSYNEQFF. The CDR3 nucleotides read TGTGCCAGCAGCCAAGTACTCGGCTCCTACAATGAGCAGTTCTTC.

This clonotype was found many times. V is TRBV6-6 and J is TRBJ2-7; TRBD1 aligns across 10 bases. CDR3 size: 12 residues. From germline, CDR1 is MNHNY and CDR2 SVGAGI (reference sequence). V lost 7 bases to trimming and J lost 6 bases; unmatched junction nucleotides: 3. The DNA of the CDR3 is TGTGCCAGCAACAGGGACAGGGGCGAGCAGTACTTC. Translating gives CASNRDRGEQYF.

This clonotype was seen ten or more times. This rearrangement joins TRBV7-9 to TRBJ2-3; the match to TRBD2 covers 8 bases. Per germline, CDR1 SEHNR and CDR2 FQNEAQ (reference sequence). The length of the CDR3 is 15 residues. Unmatched junction bases numbered 11, after V lost 9 bases and J lost 3 bases. CDR3 DNA sequence: TGTGCCAGATCCCGGGGGGGAGTCGGGACAGATACGCAGTATTTT. Its translation is CARSRGGVGTDTQYF.

The table lists this clonotype with many counts. The junction shows a germline mismatch at one end, possibly a read error. V and J are TRBV7-7 and TRBJ2-2, with unresolved D. The V gene's germline CDR1 is SSHAT and CDR2 FNYEAQ (reference sequence). The CDR3 has 13 amino acids. The CDR3 here is CASSSTETGELFF. DNA for the CDR3: TGTGCTAGCAGCTCAACGGAGACCGGGGAGCTGTTTTTT. Filled out from reference TRBV7-7 and TRBJ2-2, the complete variable domain reads GAGVSQSPRYKVTKRGQDVTLRCDPISSHATLYWYQQALGQGPEFLTYFNYEAQPDKSGLPSDRFSAERPEGSISTLTIQRTEQRDSAMYRCASSSTETGELFFGEGSRLTVL.

This clonotype occurred many times. The chain uses TRBV7-9 and TRBJ2-2; unclear D gene. V dropped 1 base and J dropped 5 bases, with 2 bases sitting between them. The V gene's germline CDR1 is SEHNR and CDR2 FQNEAQ (reference sequence). CDR3 size: 12 residues. The CDR3: CASSLETGELFF. In DNA form, the CDR3 reads TGTGCCAGCAGCTTAGAGACCGGGGAGCTGTTTTTT.

In its sample, this clonotype was seen a few times. This rearrangement joins TRBV7-2 to TRBJ2-3, with D perhaps matching TRBD1 or TRBD2 (5 bases each). The CDR3 contains 16 residues. Germline V gene sequence: CDR1 SGHTA, CDR2 FQGNSA. Trimming stripped 2 bases from V and 4 bases from J, with 16 bases between. CDR3 nucleotide sequence: TGTGCCAGCAGCTTATTCTCTTTCGTGGGGGCAGATACGCAGTATTTT. This encodes CASSLFSFVGADTQYF.

This chain joins TRBV7-9 and TRBJ1-2; D call uncertain. This CDR3 contains 12 residues. V was trimmed by 5 bases and J by 7 bases, leaving 11 bases between them. Germline V gene lookup returns CDR1 SEHNR and CDR2 FQNEAQ (reference sequence). CDR3 residues: CASSDSLLGYTF. CDR3 coding DNA: TGTGCCAGCAGCGACTCCTTACTTGGCTACACCTTC.

A remark on this clonotype: Just one base apart from a much larger clone, this may be a read error. This sequence joins TRBV18 and TRBJ1-1; 10 bases map to TRBD1. J was trimmed by 0 bases and V by 5 bases; bases with no gene match: 3. CDR1 is KGHSH, CDR2 LQKENI, per germline. This CDR3 is 15 amino acids long. CDR3 region: CASSRQGAMNTEAFF. Here the CDR3 DNA reads TGTGCCAGCTCAAGACAGGGGGCCATGAACACTGAAGCTTTCTTT.

This clonotype turned up a few times. This chain joins TRBV9 and TRBJ1-6, with D unresolved. This CDR3 has 13 residues. V shed 6 bases and J shed 4 bases, with 8 bases lying between them. Germline V lookup: CDR1 SGDLS, CDR2 YYNGEE. CDR3 bases: TGTGCCAGCACCACAGCTTATAATTCACCCCTCCACTTT. It translates to CASTTAYNSPLHF.

Only a few counts were recorded for this clonotype. The genes are TRBV10-2 and TRBJ1-2, with no clear D. There are 14 residues in the CDR3. Germline loops: CDR1 WSHSY, CDR2 SAAADI. The ends were cut back, 0 bases at V and 8 bases at J, with 13 bases in the middle. In DNA form, the CDR3 reads TGCGCCAGCAGTGAGTCACGTCGTGGGCGCGGCTACACCTTC. Encoded protein: CASSESRRGRGYTF.

This clonotype was observed a few times. The V call is TRBV7-9, the J call TRBJ1-2, with 7 positions matching TRBD1. CDR3 length: 15 amino acids. From germline, CDR1 is SEHNR and CDR2 FQNEAQ (reference sequence). V shed 4 bases and J 1 base; nucleotides not matched to a gene: 6. CDR3 region: CASSSRTGDNYGYTF. In DNA form, the CDR3 reads TGTGCCAGCAGCTCCAGGACAGGAGATAACTATGGCTACACCTTC.

This clonotype was seen a few times. The chain carries TRBV3-1 and TRBJ2-3, with 8 bases matching TRBD2. Per the germline V gene, CDR1 is LGHDT and CDR2 is YNNKEL (reference sequence). V was pared by 1 base and J by 4 bases, with 4 bases of the junction left unmatched. This CDR3 is 15 amino acids long. Here the CDR3 DNA reads TGTGCCAGCAGCCAAGCGGGGGGGCGGCCAGATACGCAGTATTTT. This sequence encodes CASSQAGGRPDTQYF.

In this sample, this clonotype turned up many times. The chain employs TRBV2 and TRBJ2-7; tentative D call: TRBD1 (6 bases). In germline, CDR1 is SNHLY, CDR2 FYNNEI. Trimming removed 6 bases from V and 3 bases from J, with 9 bases in between. CDR3 length: 12 amino acids. CDR3 loop: CASSQQGYEQYF. The CDR3 DNA follows: TGTGCCAGCAGCCAACAGGGCTACGAGCAGTACTTC. The full variable domain, its missing parts supplied by reference TRBV2 and TRBJ2-7, is EPEVTQTPSHQVTQMGQEVILRCVPISNHLYFYWYRQILGQKVEFLVSFYNNEISEKSEIFDDQFSVERPDGSNFTLKIRSTKLEDSAMYFCASSQQGYEQYFGPGTRLTVT.

This clonotype was seen ten or more times. The rearrangement links TRBV19 to TRBJ2-3; a weak D match, TRBD2 (6 bases). Germline assignment: CDR1 LNHDA and CDR2 SQIVND (reference sequence). The V gene lost 6 bases and the J gene lost 8 bases, with 21 bases spanning the gap. This CDR3 contains 15 residues. In nucleotides, the CDR3 is TGTGCCAGTAGCGACACCCCCCGGGACTTCAGTACGCAGTATTTT. This codes for CASSDTPRDFSTQYF.